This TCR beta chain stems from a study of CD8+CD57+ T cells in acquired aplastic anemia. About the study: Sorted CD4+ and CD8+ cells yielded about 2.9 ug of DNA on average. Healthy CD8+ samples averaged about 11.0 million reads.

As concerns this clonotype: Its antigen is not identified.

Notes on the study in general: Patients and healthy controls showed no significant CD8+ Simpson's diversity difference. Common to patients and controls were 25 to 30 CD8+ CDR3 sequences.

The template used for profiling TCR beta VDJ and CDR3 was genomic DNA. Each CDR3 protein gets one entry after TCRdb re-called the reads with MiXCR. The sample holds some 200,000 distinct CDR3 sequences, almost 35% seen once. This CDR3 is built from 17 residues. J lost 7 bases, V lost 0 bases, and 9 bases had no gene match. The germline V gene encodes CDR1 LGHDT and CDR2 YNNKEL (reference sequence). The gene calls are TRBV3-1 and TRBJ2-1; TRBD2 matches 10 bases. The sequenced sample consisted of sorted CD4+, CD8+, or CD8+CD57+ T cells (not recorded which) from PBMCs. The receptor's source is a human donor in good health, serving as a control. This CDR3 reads CASSQDSGLAFGNEQFF. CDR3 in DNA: TGTGCCAGCAGCCAAGATTCGGGACTAGCGTTTGGTAATGAGCAGTTCTTC.